Each of the 13 T cell receptor beta chains below was sequenced from the same sample in a study of blood T cell repertoires in COVID-19. The repertoire was sequenced with immunoSEQ multiplex PCR; TCRdb's copy has only in-frame clones and lacks some. The sample records a few hundred thousand clones, just over 85% being singletons. Sequences were obtained from peripheral blood. The receptors come from a middle-aged man with acute or convalescent COVID-19.

As DNA, the CDR3 is TGTGCCAGCAGTTACGGGGGAAGGGAGGTGGGCACCATATATTTT. Residues: CASSYGGREVGTIYF. The chain uses TRBV6-6 and TRBJ1-3; D may be TRBD1 (5 bases). Germline CDR1 MNHNY, CDR2 SVGAGI (reference sequence). V was shortened by 2 bases and J by 9 bases, with 17 bases between the two germline ends. This CDR3 spans 15 amino acids.

The chain joins TRBV5-4 to TRBJ1-4; 7 nucleotides match TRBD1. This CDR3 region has 15 residues. CDR1 is SGHNT, CDR2 YYREEE, per germline (reference sequence). Trimming cost V 4 bases and J 6 bases; bases outside gene matches: 9. CDR3 DNA sequence: TGTGCCAGCAGCGCAACTAGGGGGCTTGATGAAAAACTGTTTTTT. Translation: CASSATRGLDEKLFF.

The V gene is TRBV5-6, the J gene TRBJ1-2, with 9 positions matching TRBD1. V shed 2 bases, J shed 3 bases, and the junction held 5 bases outside the gene matches. CDR3 length equals 15 residues. Per germline, CDR1 SGHDT and CDR2 YYEEEE. The CDR3 coding sequence is TGTGCCAGCAGCTTAAGGGACAGGGCCTACTATGGCTACACCTTC. Translated: CASSLRDRAYYGYTF.

The chain carries TRBV18 and TRBJ1-1; D unresolved. Germline V lookup: CDR1 KGHSH, CDR2 LQKENI. Trimming took off 8 bases at V and 1 base at J, with 8 bases between the two ends. The CDR3 covers 12 residues. The CDR3 reads CASQAQNTEAFF. CDR3 sequence (DNA): TGTGCCAGCCAGGCCCAGAACACTGAAGCTTTCTTT.

The chain combines TRBV14 with TRBJ1-6, with TRBD1 matching over 7 bases. The CDR3 has 14 amino acids. In germline, CDR1 is SGHDN, CDR2 FVKESK. J lost 10 bases, V lost 1 base, and 4 bases had no gene match. The CDR3 bases are TGTGCCAGCAGCCAAGGGACAGGATCCTCACCCCTCCACTTT. It yields the protein CASSQGTGSSPLHF. The whole variable domain, filled in from reference TRBV14 and TRBJ1-6, reads EAGVTQFPSHSVIEKGQTVTLRCDPISGHDNLYWYRRVMGKEIKFLLHFVKESKQDESGMPNNRFLAERTGGTYSTLKVQPAELEDSGVYFCASSQGTGSSPLHFGNGTRLTVT.

The chain uses TRBV6-5 and TRBJ1-2, with D perhaps matching TRBD1 (6 bases). The CDR3 is 13 residues long. The germline V gene has CDR1 MNHEY and CDR2 SVGAGI. The V end was cut by 6 bases, the J end by 6 bases, with 14 bases between. This CDR3 is CASRPQGSNGYTF. CDR3 sequence (DNA): TGTGCCAGCAGACCACAGGGATCAAATGGCTACACCTTC.

This clone was seen a single time. The J gene is TRBJ2-5, the V gene TRBV5-1, with TRBD2 matching 8 bases. The CDR3 has 15 residues. From germline, CDR1 is SGHRS and CDR2 YFSETQ. The V and J ends lost 4 bases and 5 bases, in that order; junction bases with no gene match: 10. CDR3 sequence: CASSTLLAGGETQYF. The CDR3 DNA follows: TGCGCCAGCAGCACCCTTTTGGCGGGGGGTGAGACCCAGTACTTC.

The chain is built from TRBV19 and TRBJ1-5, with D unresolved. Per the germline V gene, CDR1 is LNHDA and CDR2 is SQIVND (reference sequence). This CDR3 is 14 amino acids long. V was pared by 6 bases and J by 8 bases, with 17 bases between. The CDR3 spells CASRFELSGKPQHF. CDR3 nucleotides: TGTGCCAGTAGGTTCGAGTTATCAGGCAAGCCCCAGCATTTT.

The chain recombines TRBV3-1 (or the pseudogene TRBV3-2) with TRBJ2-7, with D maybe TRBD2 (5 bases). The length of the CDR3 is 13 residues. The germline gives CDR1 LGHDT, CDR2 YNNKEL (reference sequence). V lost 5 bases to trimming and J lost 3 bases, with 11 bases between them. In DNA, the CDR3 is TGTGCCAGCAGCTCCAGGAGGATCTACGAGCAGTACTTC. The encoded protein is CASSSRRIYEQYF.

This rearrangement joins TRBV6-5 to TRBJ1-4; a possible D gene is TRBD1 (5 bases). Looked up from germline, CDR1 is MNHEY and CDR2 is SVGAGI. V was cut by 0 bases and J by 6 bases, with 14 bases left in between. The CDR3 spans 16 residues. CDR3 protein: CASSYSNPGQYEKLFF. DNA for the CDR3: TGTGCCAGCAGTTACTCGAACCCAGGGCAGTATGAAAAACTGTTTTTT.

The chain couples TRBV5-5 to TRBJ1-6, with 8 bases identical to TRBD1. Germline V gives CDR1 SGHKS, CDR2 YYEKEE (reference sequence). The length of the CDR3 is 14 residues. V shed 1 base, J shed 10 bases, and the junction held 4 bases outside the gene matches. This CDR3 is CASSLWGQESPLHF. As DNA, the CDR3 is TGTGCCAGCAGCTTGTGGGGACAGGAATCACCCCTCCACTTT.

Concerning this clone: The sample has other DNA sequences that encode this CDR3 too. This chain uses TRBV6-5 with TRBJ1-1, with TRBD1 as a possible D gene (5 bases). The ends were cut back, 0 bases at V and 1 base at J, with 9 bases in the middle. The length of the CDR3 is 15 residues. Germline loops: CDR1 MNHEY, CDR2 SVGAGI. The CDR3, as DNA: TGTGCCAGCAGTTACTCAGGGGCCACGAACACTGAAGCTTTCTTT. It specifies CASSYSGATNTEAFF.

The CDR3 coding sequence is TGTGCCTGGGGGAGGGGGCCCACCGGGGAGCTGTTTTTT. Residues: CAWGRGPTGELFF. The V gene is TRBV30, the J gene TRBJ2-2, with D possibly called TRBD1 or TRBD2 (7 bases each). Germline V lookup: CDR1 GTSNPN, CDR2 SVGIG (reference sequence). CDR3 length equals 13 residues. The V end was cut by 5 bases, the J end by 4 bases, with 11 bases between.